The 21 T cell receptor beta chains listed next were all sequenced from one sample in a study of regulatory T cells in long-lasting Graves disease. Time point noted: persistent/refractory GD, antithyroid drugs over 5 years with positive TRAb. PBMC-derived RNA was used for the TCR library. Arm-PCR of CDR3 regions and iRepertoire HTBI primers were used to build TCR beta libraries. MiXCR was run by TCRdb on the multiplex PCR reads, yielding one entry per CDR3 protein. This sample has 300,000 to 500,000 distinct CDR3 sequences, with around 21% found just once. The sequencing used peripheral blood mononuclear cells (PBMCs), collected when the disease was refractory, from a patient treated with antithyroid drugs. These receptors originate from a female donor with Graves disease.

This clonotype has a count of ten or more. J is TRBJ1-2 and V is TRBV18; the D gene is possibly TRBD1 (5 bases). The germline V and J ends were trimmed by 0 bases and 4 bases, with 9 bases remaining between them. The CDR3 runs to 14 residues. Germline CDR1 reads KGHSH; CDR2 reads LQKENI. CDR3 bases: TGTGCCAGCTCACCACCGACAGCCACCTATGGCTACACCTTC. Encoded protein: CASSPPTATYGYTF.

This clonotype was counted ten times or more. CDR3 coding DNA: TGTGCCAGCAGCTTTGCAGGGGACGAGCAGTACTTC. This codes for CASSFAGDEQYF. The V gene is TRBV12-3 or TRBV12-4, the J gene TRBJ2-7, with D possibly being TRBD1 (6 bases). The CDR3 contains 12 residues. The germline V and J ends were trimmed by 6 bases and 5 bases, with 11 bases remaining between them.

This clonotype occurred many times. This rearrangement joins TRBV11-2 to TRBJ1-1; perhaps TRBD1 as D (5 bases). Trimming cost V 3 bases and J 1 base, with 15 bases left between them. CDR1 SGHAT and CDR2 FQNNGV come from the germline V gene. The CDR3 has 16 amino acids. The CDR3 protein is CASSFGRFRANTEAFF. Written as DNA, the CDR3 is TGTGCCAGCAGCTTCGGCCGCTTCAGGGCGAACACTGAAGCTTTCTTT.

CDR3 protein: CASSPEDQRGGNEQFF. The DNA for the CDR3 is TGTGCCAGTAGCCCCGAGGACCAGAGGGGAGGCAATGAGCAGTTCTTC. The rearrangement joins TRBV19 to TRBJ2-1, with TRBD2 as a possible D gene (6 bases). Trimming shortened V by 6 bases and J by 6 bases, and 21 bases separated the two germline ends. The CDR3 extends over 16 amino acids. Per germline, CDR1 LNHDA and CDR2 SQIVND (reference sequence).

This clonotype was detected a few times. V gene TRBV7-3 combines with J gene TRBJ2-1, with D unresolved. Per the germline V gene, CDR1 is SGHTA and CDR2 is FQGTGA. Trimming took 0 bases from V and 5 from J, leaving 5 bases between them. The CDR3 covers 13 residues. The CDR3 DNA reads TGTGCCAGCAGCTTAACGAGGAACAATGAGCAGTTCTTC. It yields the protein CASSLTRNNEQFF. Supplemented by reference TRBV7-3 and TRBJ2-1, the full variable domain reads GAGVSQTPSNKVTEKGKYVELRCDPISGHTALYWYRQSLGQGPEFLIYFQGTGAADDSGLPNDRFFAVRPEGSVSTLKIQRTERGDSAVYLCASSLTRNNEQFFGPGTRLTVL.

The genes are TRBV7-8 and TRBJ2-3, with D perhaps matching TRBD1 (5 bases). The CDR3 loop spans 13 amino acids. V lost 3 bases and J 6 bases, leaving 10 bases between the germline ends. Germline assignment: CDR1 SGHVS and CDR2 FQNEAQ. The CDR3 DNA follows: TGTGCCAGCAGCTTGACAGACGGGGATACGCAGTATTTT. The encoded protein is CASSLTDGDTQYF.

This clonotype was seen a handful of times. The chain is built from TRBV24-1 and TRBJ1-2, with unresolved D. This CDR3 is 12 amino acids long. V was cut by 3 bases and J by 8 bases, with 9 bases left in between. Per the germline V gene, CDR1 is KGHDR and CDR2 is SFDVKD. The CDR3 DNA follows: TGTGCCACCAGTGATCCCTTTGAAGGCTACACCTTC. Translated: CATSDPFEGYTF.

This clonotype has more than one count but fewer than ten. This chain joins TRBV27 and TRBJ2-2; 7 bases match TRBD1. Germline assignment: CDR1 MNHEY and CDR2 SMNVEV (reference sequence). J gave up 5 bases and V 5 bases, and 11 bases lay outside the gene matches. This CDR3 region has 16 residues. Written as DNA, the CDR3 is TGTGCCAGCAGTCTTATAGACCACAGGGGAACCGGGGAGCTGTTTTTT. This sequence encodes CASSLIDHRGTGELFF.

This clonotype was seen a handful of times. The chain links TRBV18 to TRBJ1-6; D gene unclear. Trimming pared 3 bases from V and 7 bases from J, leaving 19 bases between. Germline V gene lookup returns CDR1 KGHSH and CDR2 LQKENI. The CDR3 spans 17 residues. The CDR3 DNA is TGTGCCAGCTCACCGACGGTAACGCAGAAATGGAATTCACCCCTCCACTTT. Protein product: CASSPTVTQKWNSPLHF.

This clonotype was detected many times. The J gene is TRBJ2-5, the V gene TRBV9; TRBD2 might be the D (6 bases). V dropped 5 bases and J dropped 0 bases, with 14 bases sitting between them. The CDR3 covers 15 residues. CDR1 SGDLS and CDR2 YYNGEE come from the germline V gene. Here the CDR3 reads CASSRGLQYQETQYF. The CDR3 nucleotides read TGTGCCAGCAGTAGGGGACTCCAGTACCAAGAGACCCAGTACTTC.

This clonotype has more than one count but fewer than ten. The J gene is TRBJ2-3, the V gene TRBV30; D gene uncertain. V lost 0 bases and J lost 1, with 2 bases in between. The length of the CDR3 is 12 residues. The germline gives CDR1 GTSNPN, CDR2 SVGIG (reference sequence). The CDR3 sequence: CAWSVGTDTQYF. CDR3 nucleotide sequence: TGTGCCTGGAGTGTGGGCACAGATACGCAGTATTTT.

The V call is TRBV7-2, the J call TRBJ1-2, with 9 bases aligning to TRBD1. The CDR3 length is 18 residues. Germline CDR1 and CDR2: SGHTA and FQGNSA. Losses at the gene ends were 4 bases for V and 4 bases for J; bases not matched to a gene: 16. DNA for the CDR3: TGTGCCAGCAGCTCTAGCGCCGGGACAGGGCTAAATCTCTATGGCTACACCTTC. Its translation is CASSSSAGTGLNLYGYTF.

At least ten counts were recorded for this clonotype. The chain couples TRBV5-6 to TRBJ1-1, with D unresolved. There are 14 residues in the CDR3. Germline V gives CDR1 SGHDT, CDR2 YYEEEE. With 1 base removed from V and 4 bases from J, the gap between germline ends came to 11 bases. The CDR3 loop reads CASSLWAWGTEAFF. Written as DNA, the CDR3 is TGTGCCAGCAGCTTGTGGGCTTGGGGCACTGAAGCTTTCTTT.

At least ten counts were recorded for this clonotype. The rearrangement links TRBV12-3 or TRBV12-4 to TRBJ1-4, with 7 positions matching TRBD1. V shed 6 bases, J shed 6 bases, and the junction held 7 bases outside the gene matches. The length of the CDR3 is 14 residues. The CDR3 DNA sequence: TGTGCCAGCAGCCACGGACAGGTTTATGAAAAACTGTTTTTT. Translating gives CASSHGQVYEKLFF.

This chain links TRBV20-1 with TRBJ1-1; D not resolved. The germline V gene encodes CDR1 DFQATT and CDR2 SNEGSKA (reference sequence). V dropped 0 bases and J dropped 3 bases, with 11 bases sitting between them. CDR3 length equals 14 residues. CDR3 sequence: CSARDAQTYTEAFF. The CDR3 bases are TGCAGTGCTAGAGATGCCCAAACCTACACTGAAGCTTTCTTT.

This clonotype turned up a few times. The J gene is TRBJ2-5, the V gene TRBV5-1, with 7 bases lining up with TRBD2. This CDR3 comprises 15 residues. V trimming: 4 bases; J trimming: 5 bases; junction bases outside the gene matches: 11. The germline gives CDR1 SGHRS, CDR2 YFSETQ. The CDR3 bases are TGCGCCAGCAGCGTTGGACTAGTAGTTCCTGAGACCCAGTACTTC. Protein sequence: CASSVGLVVPETQYF.

This clonotype was picked up many times. The rearrangement uses TRBV28 and TRBJ2-5; D is perhaps TRBD1 or TRBD2 (5 bases each). In germline, CDR1 is MDHEN, CDR2 SYDVKM. V was clipped by 7 bases and J by 7 bases, with 10 bases between them. This CDR3 is 11 amino acids long. The CDR3 nucleotides are TGTGCCAGCACCCTTGGGGGGACCCAGTACTTC. It encodes CASTLGGTQYF.

This clonotype was counted many times. V and J are TRBV6-2 or TRBV6-3 and TRBJ2-5; D might be TRBD1 (7 bases). The CDR3 runs to 15 residues. Germline V gives CDR1 MNHEY, CDR2 SVGEGT. V lost 6 bases and J 3 bases, leaving 17 bases between the germline ends. CDR3 loop: CASRLNLRGEETQYF. The CDR3 DNA reads TGTGCCAGCAGACTAAACCTCAGGGGGGAAGAGACCCAGTACTTC.

The rearrangement uses TRBV24-1 and TRBJ2-7; possibly TRBD1 for D (5 bases). Trimming took 1 base from V and 2 from J, leaving 11 bases between them. Germline CDR1 is KGHDR and CDR2 is SFDVKD. The CDR3 runs 15 residues. As DNA, the CDR3 is TGTGCCACCAGTGATTTTTGGCAGGGCGCCTACGAGCAGTACTTC. This encodes CATSDFWQGAYEQYF.

This clonotype has just a few counts. The chain combines TRBV6-1 with TRBJ2-7; D is unclear. Germline CDR1 is MNHNS and CDR2 is SASEGT. The V gene lost 5 bases and the J gene lost 4 bases, with 12 bases spanning the gap. This CDR3 has 13 residues. Here the CDR3 reads CASSPPVIYEQYF. CDR3 bases: TGTGCCAGCAGTCCTCCCGTGATATACGAGCAGTACTTC.

This clonotype was seen at least ten times. The V and J genes are TRBV6-1 and TRBJ1-1; D possibly corresponds to TRBD1 (6 bases). V lost 6 bases to trimming and J lost 0 bases, with 11 bases between them. Germline V gene lookup returns CDR1 MNHNS and CDR2 SASEGT. This CDR3 region has 14 residues. CDR3 loop: CASSSDSMNTEAFF. DNA of the CDR3: TGTGCCAGCAGCTCGGACAGCATGAACACTGAAGCTTTCTTT.